This record looks at one TCR beta chain sequence and its context. 13 Jbeta primers and 60 Vbeta primers were used for the PCR. Method: immunoSEQ multiplex PCR; TCRdb's copy keeps in-frame clones and lacks some. The data hold 150,000 to 200,000 clones, with 65% to 85% observed a single time. The data originate from a study of cytomegalovirus exposure and HLA in healthy donors. Germline loops: CDR1 SGHRS, CDR2 YFSETQ. The CDR3 contains 14 residues. Sequencing used PBMCs. This chain uses TRBV5-1 with TRBJ2-5, with D maybe TRBD1 (6 bases). The tail of the sequence fits TRBJ2-7 better, so the J call may be wrong. This TCR derives from a man in his forties or fifties in good health and CMV-seropositive. The CDR3 is CASSLSAGAYEQYF. As DNA, the CDR3 is TGCGCCAGCAGCTTGAGCGCAGGGGCCTACGAGCAGTACTTC.